This TCR beta chain stems from a study of response to subunit inactivated influenza vaccine (dated by TCRdb to 2017 to 2018). Background on the whole study: The study used deep quantitative T cell receptor repertoire profiling to track responses to a trivalent subunit inactivated influenza vaccine.

Broader findings and caveats from the paper: The authors suggested that each seasonal influenza vaccination may recruit only a limited number of new T cells.

This clonotype came up a few times. No cognate antigen has been identified for it. The sample holds no much larger clone one base away, and base qualities are not on file. Receptors were amplified or captured by RT-PCR. TCRdb names Illumina HiSeq 2500 as the instrument used. TCRdb applied fastp at Q25 and MiXCR to the public reads, then kept only in-frame beta chains. Merged by CDR3 protein, the rows form single entries marked with the most common genes and DNA. The sample table lists approximately 520,000 distinct CDR3 sequences, approximately 16% of them with a count of one. The top ten hold 2.5% to 3.5% of the sample. This sequence originates from a man aged 45-69 years who received an inactivated influenza vaccine. Donor details come from another sample of the same person, matched by shared clones. The sequencing used CD4+ T cells sorted from PBMCs, collected roughly 24 months after vaccination.

The CDR3 protein is CASSQFPRGETQYF. The DNA reads TGTGCCAGCAGCCAATTTCCAAGGGGCGAGACCCAGTACTTC. The sequence joins TRBV3-1 to TRBJ2-5; TRBD1 might be the D gene, on 5 matching bases. The CDR1 and CDR2 encoded by the germline V gene (reference sequence) are LGHDT and YNNKEL. From cysteine to phenylalanine, the CDR3 is 14 amino acids long. The read is trimmed to its CDR3 DNA, 42 bases read in frame from base 1. Trimming at the junction amounts to 2 bases on V and 5 bases on J, and the germline ends lie 12 bases apart.